These 20 T cell receptor beta chains were sequenced from one sample in a study of OX40 agonist ivuxolimab in advanced cancers. TCRdb keeps only in-frame clones here, not all; method: immunoSEQ multiplex PCR. The data show about 24,000 clones, with 75% to 90% seen just once and around 16% held by the top ten. This sample comprised CD4+ or CD8+ T cells sorted from blood, obtained in a trial of the OX40 agonist ivuxolimab. These receptors all stem from an adult with an advanced solid tumor such as melanoma, head and neck, liver or kidney cancer.

J is TRBJ1-2 and V is TRBV6-4, with D tentatively TRBD1 (5 bases). Trimming cost V 6 bases and J 7 bases, with 15 bases left between them. The V gene's germline CDR1 is MRHNA and CDR2 SNTAGT. The CDR3 has 13 residues. The CDR3 protein is CASREDRGSGYTF. The CDR3 region has the DNA TGTGCCAGCAGGGAGGACCGGGGGTCTGGCTACACCTTC.

This clone was seen only once. The chain links TRBV5-1 to TRBJ2-4; tentatively, D is TRBD1 or TRBD2 (6 bases each). V was pared by 4 bases and J by 8 bases, with 19 bases between. In germline, CDR1 is SGHRS, CDR2 YFSETQ. This CDR3 has 15 amino acids. For the CDR3, the DNA is TGCGCCAGCAGCGCCCGGGACATCGGCGGGGACATTCAGTACTTC. Its translation is CASSARDIGGDIQYF.

The chain combines TRBV5-1 with TRBJ1-3; D is unresolved. V gave up 3 bases and J gave up 0 bases, with 10 bases separating them. Per the germline V gene, CDR1 is SGHRS and CDR2 is YFSETQ. The CDR3 covers 15 residues. CDR3 DNA sequence: TGCGCCAGCAGCTCCGGACTGCGCTCTGGAAACACCATATATTTT. It translates to CASSSGLRSGNTIYF.

The chain combines TRBV9 with TRBJ2-2, with TRBD1 matching 8 bases. CDR3 size: 15 residues. Trimming at V came to 1 base and at J to 4 bases, leaving 3 bases not matched to a gene. The germline V gene has CDR1 SGDLS and CDR2 YYNGEE. The CDR3 spells CASSVQGAITGELFF. CDR3 coding DNA: TGTGCCAGCAGCGTACAGGGGGCGATCACCGGGGAGCTGTTTTTT. Complete variable domain (other parts from reference TRBV9 and TRBJ2-2): DSGVTQTPKHLITATGQRVTLRCSPRSGDLSVYWYQQSLDQGLQFLIQYYNGEERAKGNILERFSAQQFPDLHSELNLSSLELGDSALYFCASSVQGAITGELFFGEGSRLTVL.

CDR3 DNA: TGTGCCAGCAGTGGGGTTGGGCCCCAGCATTTT. This sequence encodes CASSGVGPQHF. The chain recombines TRBV2 with TRBJ1-5; D not certain. The V end was cut by 4 bases, the J end by 9 bases, with 7 bases between. CDR3 length: 11 residues. Germline V gene lookup returns CDR1 SNHLY and CDR2 FYNNEI.

The rearrangement links TRBV2 to TRBJ1-2, with D perhaps matching TRBD1 (6 bases). The CDR3 covers 13 residues. V dropped 6 bases and J dropped 6 bases, with 14 bases sitting between them. Germline CDR1 and CDR2: SNHLY and FYNNEI. This chain's CDR3 is CASSPRGGNGYTF. In DNA form, the CDR3 reads TGTGCCAGCAGCCCTAGGGGGGGGAATGGCTACACCTTC.

The chain recombines TRBV20-1 with TRBJ2-3, with D uncertain. Trimming removed 6 bases at V and 7 bases at J, with 8 bases between. CDR3 size: 10 residues. Germline CDR1 DFQATT, CDR2 SNEGSKA (reference sequence). The chain's CDR3 is CSAPGYTQYF. The CDR3, as DNA: TGCAGTGCCCCCGGGTATACGCAGTATTTT.

The rearrangement links TRBV2 to TRBJ2-5; TRBD1 might be the D (6 bases). Looked up from germline, CDR1 is SNHLY and CDR2 is FYNNEI. This CDR3 spans 13 amino acids. Trimming stripped 2 bases from V and 2 bases from J, with 6 bases between. The CDR3 bases are TGTGCCAGCAGTGAACAGGGGCAAGAGACCCAGTACTTC. Translating it yields CASSEQGQETQYF.

The chain has TRBV13 and TRBJ2-1; 9 bases line up with TRBD1. The V segment lost 2 bases and the J segment 8 bases; nucleotides outside the gene matches: 4. CDR1 is PRHDT, CDR2 FYEKMQ, per germline (reference sequence). The CDR3 runs 14 residues. CDR3 loop: CASSLTDRGHEQFF. CDR3 nucleotide sequence: TGTGCCAGCAGCTTAACGGACAGGGGCCATGAGCAGTTCTTC. Full variable domain (outside the CDR3, taken from reference TRBV13 and TRBJ2-1): AAGVIQSPRHLIKEKRETATLKCYPIPRHDTVYWYQQGPGQDPQFLISFYEKMQSDKGSIPDRFSAQQFSDYHSELNMSSLELGDSALYFCASSLTDRGHEQFFGPGTRLTVL.

This chain connects TRBV14 to TRBJ2-1, with D tentatively TRBD1 or TRBD2 (5 bases each). The V gene lost 4 bases and the J gene lost 6 bases, with 16 bases spanning the gap. Germline assignment: CDR1 SGHDN and CDR2 FVKESK. The CDR3 loop spans 15 amino acids. In DNA form, the CDR3 reads TGTGCCAGCAGCCCCTTTTCAGGGAGTTCCAATGAGCAGTTCTTC. Its protein product is CASSPFSGSSNEQFF. The complete variable domain, with remaining parts taken from reference TRBV14 and TRBJ2-1, reads EAGVTQFPSHSVIEKGQTVTLRCDPISGHDNLYWYRRVMGKEIKFLLHFVKESKQDESGMPNNRFLAERTGGTYSTLKVQPAELEDSGVYFCASSPFSGSSNEQFFGPGTRLTVL.

This chain links TRBV5-1 with TRBJ2-1; 8 bases map to TRBD2. Unmatched junction bases numbered 15, after V lost 6 bases and J lost 7 bases. The CDR3 has 16 amino acids. Germline CDR1 SGHRS, CDR2 YFSETQ. The CDR3 nucleotides are TGCGCCAGCATCAAAGACCCGGGACGGGGGGGGAATGAGCAGTTCTTC. Residues: CASIKDPGRGGNEQFF.

J is TRBJ2-5 and V is TRBV4-3, with D possibly TRBD2 on 5 matching bases. The CDR3 is made up of 13 amino acids. Trimming stripped 5 bases from V and 9 bases from J, with 16 bases between. Germline V gene lookup returns CDR1 LGHNA and CDR2 YSLEER. Here the CDR3 reads CASSEDQRAPQYF. The DNA of the CDR3 is TGCGCCAGCAGCGAGGATCAGAGGGCGCCCCAGTACTTC.

The CDR3, as DNA: TGTGCCACCAGCAGAGGGGAGGTAGCCCAAAATGAAAAACTGTTTTTT. Its translation is CATSRGEVAQNEKLFF. The chain is built from TRBV15 and TRBJ1-4; D call uncertain. The germline gives CDR1 LNHNV, CDR2 YYDKDF (reference sequence). V lost 1 base to trimming and J lost 5 bases, with 14 bases between them. This CDR3 is built from 16 residues.

Only a few counts were recorded for this clone. This chain uses TRBV5-1 with TRBJ2-5, with D tentatively TRBD1 or TRBD2 (5 bases each). This CDR3 region has 14 residues. Deletions cut 4 bases from V and 1 base from J, with 11 bases between. Germline CDR1 is SGHRS and CDR2 is YFSETQ. The CDR3 here is CASSDGTAQETQYF. The CDR3 region has the DNA TGCGCCAGCAGCGACGGGACGGCCCAAGAGACCCAGTACTTC.

V usage is TRBV27 and J usage is TRBJ1-4; D call uncertain. The V and J ends lost 5 bases and 0 bases respectively, with 10 bases between them. Germline V lookup: CDR1 MNHEY, CDR2 SMNVEV (reference sequence). The CDR3 has 15 residues. Here the CDR3 DNA reads TGTGCCAGCAGTCCTATGAGTGCAACTAATGAAAAACTGTTTTTT. It is translated as CASSPMSATNEKLFF.

This chain uses TRBV5-1 with TRBJ2-3; 7 nucleotides line up with TRBD2. Germline V lookup: CDR1 SGHRS, CDR2 YFSETQ. CDR3 size: 15 residues. After removal of 1 base from V and 4 bases from J, the junction contained 6 bases not matched to a gene. DNA for the CDR3: TGCGCCAGCAGCTTGAAGGGGAGGGACGCAGATACGCAGTATTTT. It yields the protein CASSLKGRDADTQYF.

The rearrangement links TRBV2 to TRBJ2-3; 7 bases map to TRBD1. Germline assignment: CDR1 SNHLY and CDR2 FYNNEI. The J segment lost 0 bases and the V segment lost 2 bases, leaving 8 bases of the junction unmatched. The CDR3 has 17 residues. The CDR3 coding sequence is TGTGCCAGCAGTGAACTTATAGGACAGGCTAGCACAGATACGCAGTATTTT. It encodes CASSELIGQASTDTQYF.

This clone occurred once. The chain joins TRBV6-1 to TRBJ2-3; 11 positions agree with TRBD1. Trimming at V came to 6 bases and at J to 9 bases, leaving 11 bases not matched to a gene. The CDR3 has 15 residues. Per the germline V gene, CDR1 is MNHNS and CDR2 is SASEGT. This CDR3 is CASSFRGTGGGTQYF. The CDR3 DNA reads TGTGCCAGCAGCTTTCGGGGGACAGGGGGAGGCACGCAGTATTTT.

V is TRBV5-5 and J is TRBJ1-5; 7 bases are shared with TRBD1. The CDR3 runs to 16 residues. Per germline, CDR1 SGHKS and CDR2 YYEKEE (reference sequence). The V gene end was trimmed by 4 bases and the J gene end by 0 bases; junction bases not matched to a gene: 7. The CDR3 loop reads CASSQTGFNSNQPQHF. CDR3 DNA: TGTGCCAGCAGCCAGACAGGGTTTAATAGCAATCAGCCCCAGCATTTT. The full variable domain, rest sourced from reference TRBV5-5 and TRBJ1-5, is DAGVTQSPTHLIKTRGQQVTLRCSPISGHKSVSWYQQVLGQGPQFIFQYYEKEERGRGNFPDRFSARQFPNYSSELNVNALLLGDSALYLCASSQTGFNSNQPQHFGDGTRLSIL.

The chain has TRBV9 and TRBJ2-7; possible D gene TRBD2, 6 bases. Trimming shortened V by 4 bases and J by 2 bases, and 13 bases separated the two germline ends. The length of the CDR3 is 14 residues. Germline CDR1 reads SGDLS; CDR2 reads YYNGEE. In DNA, the CDR3 is TGTGCCAGCAGCCCCGGGGGACTCACCTACGAGCAGTACTTC. Residues: CASSPGGLTYEQYF.